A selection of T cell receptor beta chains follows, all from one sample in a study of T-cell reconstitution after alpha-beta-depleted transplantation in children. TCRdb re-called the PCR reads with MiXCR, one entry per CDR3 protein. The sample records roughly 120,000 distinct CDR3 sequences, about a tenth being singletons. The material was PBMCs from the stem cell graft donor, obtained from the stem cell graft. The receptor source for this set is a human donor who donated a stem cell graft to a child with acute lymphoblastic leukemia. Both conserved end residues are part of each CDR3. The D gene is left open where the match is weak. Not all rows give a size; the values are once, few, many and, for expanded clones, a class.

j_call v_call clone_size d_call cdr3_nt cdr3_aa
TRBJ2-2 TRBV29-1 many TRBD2 TGCAGCGTTGACGGGGCGGGGGTTAAGACCGGGGAGCTGTTTTTT CSVDGAGVKTGELFF
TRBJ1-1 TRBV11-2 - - TGTGCCAGCAGCCTTCCCATGAACACTGAAGCTTTCTTT CASSLPMNTEAFF
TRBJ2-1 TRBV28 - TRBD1 TGTGCCATTCAAGTCCGGGACAGGTCTCTGGATGAGCAGTTCTTC CAIQVRDRSLDEQFF
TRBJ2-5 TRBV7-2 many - TGTGCCAGCAGCCGAAGGCCTAGTGGGGAGACCCAGTACTTC CASSRRPSGETQYF
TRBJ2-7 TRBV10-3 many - TGTGCCATCAGTGAAGGCGCCTACGAGCAGTACTTC CAISEGAYEQYF
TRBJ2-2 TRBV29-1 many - TGCAGCGTGCGGGCAGGGGCTTACACCGGGGAGCTGTTTTTT CSVRAGAYTGELFF
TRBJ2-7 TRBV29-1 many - TGCAGCGTTGGTGGCGGGTCTGGGTTTGGCGAGCAGTACTTC CSVGGGSGFGEQYF
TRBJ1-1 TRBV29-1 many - TGCAGCGGGGATGACAGGCGGCCCGTGAACACTGAAGCTTTCTTT CSGDDRRPVNTEAFF
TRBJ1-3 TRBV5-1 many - TGCGCCAGCAGCAGGACAAACTCTGGAAACACCATATATTTT CASSRTNSGNTIYF
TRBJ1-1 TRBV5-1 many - TGCGCCAGCAGCTTGGTGGTGGGCTCTCGTGCTGAAGCTTTCTTT CASSLVVGSRAEAFF
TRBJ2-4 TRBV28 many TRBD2 TGTGCCAGCAGTTTATCGGGGGGGGCGGCCAAAAACATTCAGTACTTC CASSLSGGAAKNIQYF
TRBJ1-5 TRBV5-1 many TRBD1 TGCGCCAGCAGGCCGACAGGGGGCCTGGGTCAGCCCCAGCATTTT CASRPTGGLGQPQHF
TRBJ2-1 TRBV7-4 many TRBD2 TGTGCCAGCATCCCACCGGAGGGAGCGGGGTCGCTCTTACCCTCCTCCTACAATGAGCAGTTCTTC CASIPPEGAGSLLPSSYNEQFF
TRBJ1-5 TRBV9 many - TGTGCCAGCAGCGTGGGGGGGGGAAATCAGCCCCAGCATTTT CASSVGGGNQPQHF
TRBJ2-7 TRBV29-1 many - TGCAGCGGACAGGTATCCTACGAGCAGTACTTC CSGQVSYEQYF
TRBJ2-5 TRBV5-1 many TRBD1 TGCGCCAGCAGCGGGGGACAGGTACAAGAGACCCAGTACTTC CASSGGQVQETQYF
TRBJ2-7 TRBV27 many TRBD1 TGTGCCAGCAGGAGGGACAGCTCCTACGAGCAGTACTTC CASRRDSSYEQYF
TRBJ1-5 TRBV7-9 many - TGTGCCAGCAGCTTAGGGGGCATCGGAAGCAATCAGCCCCAGCATTTT CASSLGGIGSNQPQHF
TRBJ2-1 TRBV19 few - TGTGCCATCTCAGAAAACACCTACAATGAGCAGTTCTTC CAISENTYNEQFF
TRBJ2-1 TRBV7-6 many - TGTGCCAGCAGCTTAGCGTGGGGAGACCACAATGAGCAGTTCTTC CASSLAWGDHNEQFF
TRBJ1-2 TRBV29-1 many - TGCAGCGTTGTCGTCGGCAGGGCTTGGGGTGGCTACACCTTC CSVVVGRAWGGYTF
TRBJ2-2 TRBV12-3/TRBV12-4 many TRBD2 TGTGCCAGCAGTTTGACTAGCGGGAGCACCGGGGAGCTGTTTTTT CASSLTSGSTGELFF
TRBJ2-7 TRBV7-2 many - TGTGCCAGCAGCCTCTCCCAGGCAACTTACTACGAGCAGTACTTC CASSLSQATYYEQYF
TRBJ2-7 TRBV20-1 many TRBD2 TGCAGTGCTAGAGATCGGCTAGCGGGAAGGCTCGACGAGCAGTACTTC CSARDRLAGRLDEQYF
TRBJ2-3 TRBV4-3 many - TGCGCCAGCAGCCAAGGGGACGAGGGGGGAGATACGCAGTATTTT CASSQGDEGGDTQYF
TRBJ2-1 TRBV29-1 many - TGCAGCCCCAGGGTACTCTGGTCCAATGAGCAGTTCTTC CSPRVLWSNEQFF
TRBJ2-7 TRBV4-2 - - TGTGCCAGCAGCCAAGATGAGGTGGGGGTTTCCTACGAGCAGTACTTC CASSQDEVGVSYEQYF
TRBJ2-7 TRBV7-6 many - TGTGCCAGCAGCTCGCGCGGGACAGAGGGGAACGAGCAGTACTTC CASSSRGTEGNEQYF
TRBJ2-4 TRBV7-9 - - TGTGCCAGCAGCGAAGACATCAGTTTAGCCAAAAACAGTCAGTACTTC CASSEDISLAKNSQYF
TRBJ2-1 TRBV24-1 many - TGTGCCACCAGTGATCCTGGGGACCGGGTCTGGAATGAGCAGTTCTTC CATSDPGDRVWNEQFF
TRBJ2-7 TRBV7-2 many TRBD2 TGTGCCAGCAGCTTAGCGATCGGACTAGCGGCCTCCTACGAGCAGTACTTC CASSLAIGLAASYEQYF
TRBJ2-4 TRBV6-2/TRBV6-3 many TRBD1 TGTGCCAGCACCCTAAGGACAGGGCTGAACATTCAGTACTTC CASTLRTGLNIQYF
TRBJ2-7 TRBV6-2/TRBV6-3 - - TGTGCCAGCAGTTACTCGATCTACGAGCAGTACTTC CASSYSIYEQYF
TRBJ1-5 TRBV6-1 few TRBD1 TGTGCCAGCAGTCCTCAGGGGGCCAATCAGCCCCAGCATTTT CASSPQGANQPQHF
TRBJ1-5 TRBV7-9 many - TGTGCCAGCAGCCACCGGGATAGCAATCAGCCCCAGCATTTT CASSHRDSNQPQHF
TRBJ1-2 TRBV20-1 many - TGCAGTGCTAGGAGCCTCCATGGCTACACCTTC CSARSLHGYTF
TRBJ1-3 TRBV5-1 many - TGCGCCAGCAGCGGGAACTTTAACTCTGGAAACACCATATATTTT CASSGNFNSGNTIYF
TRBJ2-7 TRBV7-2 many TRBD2 TGTGCCAGCAGCCCCCCGCGGGGACTAGAGGCCTACGAGCAGTACTTC CASSPPRGLEAYEQYF
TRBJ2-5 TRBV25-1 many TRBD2 TGTGCCAGCAGTCCGGGACTAGCGGGAGTACGTGAGACCCAGTACTTC CASSPGLAGVRETQYF
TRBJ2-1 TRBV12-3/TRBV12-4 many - TGTGCCAGCAGTCCCGCGGGACTCGAAAGCTCCTACAATGAGCAGTTCTTC CASSPAGLESSYNEQFF
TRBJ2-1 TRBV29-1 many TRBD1 TGCAGCGACCTCACCGTAGGGACAGGGTACAATGAGCAGTTCTTC CSDLTVGTGYNEQFF
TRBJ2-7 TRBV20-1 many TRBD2 TGCAGTGCTAGGACTAGCGGCATCTACGAGCAGTACTTC CSARTSGIYEQYF
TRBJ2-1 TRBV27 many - TGTGCCAGCAGTCCCCTCACCACAGCTTACAATGAGCAGTTCTTC CASSPLTTAYNEQFF